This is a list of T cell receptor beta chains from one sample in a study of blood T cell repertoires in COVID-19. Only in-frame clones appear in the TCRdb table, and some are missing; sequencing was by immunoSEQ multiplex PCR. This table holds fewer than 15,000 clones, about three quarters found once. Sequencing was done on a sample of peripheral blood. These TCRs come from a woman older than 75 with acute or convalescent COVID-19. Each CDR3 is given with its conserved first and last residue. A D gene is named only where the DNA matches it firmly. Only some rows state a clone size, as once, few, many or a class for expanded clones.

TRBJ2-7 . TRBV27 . TGTGCCAGCAGTTGGGGGAGGACGGGCTACGAGCAGTACTTC CASSWGRTGYEQYF
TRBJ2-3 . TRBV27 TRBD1 TGTGCCAGCCGCAAGCGACAGGGATTCACAGATACGCAGTATTTT CASRKRQGFTDTQYF
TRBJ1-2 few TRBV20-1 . TGCAGTGCTAGAGATCCAGCTAGCACCTTC CSARDPASTF
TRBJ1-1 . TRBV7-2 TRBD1 TGTGCCAGCAGCGGACAGGGAATACAAGCTTTCTTT CASSGQGIQAFF
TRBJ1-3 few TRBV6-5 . TGTGCCAGCAGTTACTCAGCCAGGGTGTCTGGAAACACCATATATTTT CASSYSARVSGNTIYF
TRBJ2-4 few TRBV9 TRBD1 TGTGCCAGCAGCCCGAGGACAGGAGAAAACATTCAGTACTTC CASSPRTGENIQYF
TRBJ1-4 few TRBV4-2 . TGTGCCAGCAGCCAAGAGGGAGATACATCGGAACTGTTTTTT CASSQEGDTSELFF
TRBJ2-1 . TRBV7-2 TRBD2 TGTGCCAGCAGCTTGGGACTAGCGGGGGGGCCCCCCTACAATGAGCAGTTCTTC CASSLGLAGGPPYNEQFF
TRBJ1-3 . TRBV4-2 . TGTGCCAGCAGCCAAGAGGGCAGGGCCAGCTCTGGAAACACCATATATTTT CASSQEGRASSGNTIYF
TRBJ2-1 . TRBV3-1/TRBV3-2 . TGTGCCAGCAGCCTCGACTTTAGCTCCTACAATGAGCAGTTCTTC CASSLDFSSYNEQFF
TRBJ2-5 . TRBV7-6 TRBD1 TGTGCCAGCAGCTTAGGACAGGGGGGGCCGGGGACCCAGTACTTC CASSLGQGGPGTQYF
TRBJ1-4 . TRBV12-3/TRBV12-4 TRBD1 TGTGCCAGCAGTTCACAGGGGAGTGAAAAACTGTTTTTT CASSSQGSEKLFF
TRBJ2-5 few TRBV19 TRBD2 TGTGCCAGTAGTCCGATTATAGCGGGGGGGCGTGGGGAGACCCAGTACTTC CASSPIIAGGRGETQYF
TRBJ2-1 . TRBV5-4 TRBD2 TGTGCCAGCAGCTTGCGTCTAGCGGGGGGCAATGAGCAGTTCTTC CASSLRLAGGNEQFF
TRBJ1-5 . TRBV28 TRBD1 TGTGCCAGCACCGACAGGGTTAGCAATCAGCCCCAGCATTTT CASTDRVSNQPQHF
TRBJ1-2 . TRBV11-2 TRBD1 TGTGCCAGCAGCTCAAGGGAAACAGGGGTATATGGCTACACCTTC CASSSRETGVYGYTF